What follows are 20 T cell receptor beta chains derived from one specimen sequenced in a study of beta chain features in type 1 diabetes. The study, taken as a whole, reports: Moderately but significantly shorter TCRB CDR3s were found in Type 1 diabetes patients in all four CD4+ subsets.

Expressed TCRB transcripts were sequenced because the isolated RNA had all been reverse transcribed beforehand. TCRdb's table, derived via immunoSEQ multiplex PCR, lists solely in-frame clones and lacks some. There are roughly 150,000 clones in the sample; 6.5% to 8.5% occur only once, and approximately 0.56% lies in the top ten. These TCRs are of unknown antigen specificity. The material sequenced was central memory CD4+ T cells from blood. Receptors were obtained from a woman between 18 and 29 years old with type 1 diabetes.

The V gene is TRBV11-3, the J gene TRBJ2-7; unclear D gene. The CDR3 runs to 13 residues. Germline loops: CDR1 SGHNT, CDR2 YENEEA. Trimming shortened V by 5 bases and J by 6 bases, and 14 bases separated the two germline ends. CDR3 region: CASSATQRSEQYF. CDR3 bases: TGTGCCAGCAGCGCTACGCAACGTTCCGAGCAGTACTTC.

This clone was found a few times. The chain uses TRBV7-2 and TRBJ2-7; D is uncertain. The CDR3 contains 11 residues. CDR1 and CDR2 (germline): SGHTA, FQGNSA. V shed 5 bases and J shed 0 bases, with 2 bases lying between them. The DNA of the CDR3 is TGTGCCAGCAGCCTCTCCTACGAGCAGTACTTC. Amino acid sequence: CASSLSYEQYF. The whole variable domain, remainder taken from reference TRBV7-2 and TRBJ2-7, is GAGVSQSPSNKVTEKGKDVELRCDPISGHTALYWYRQSLGQGLEFLIYFQGNSAPDKSGLPSDRFSAERTGGSVSTLTIQRTQQEDSAVYLCASSLSYEQYFGPGTRLTVT.

This clone was seen more than once but under ten times. The gene calls are TRBV9 and TRBJ2-1; 7 positions match TRBD2. The germline gives CDR1 SGDLS, CDR2 YYNGEE. The junction had 9 bases not matched to a gene; V was cut back by 3 bases and J by 6 bases. The CDR3 spans 15 residues. The CDR3 DNA is TGTGCCAGCAGCGCGACTAGCAACTCCCCCAATGAGCAGTTCTTC. Protein sequence: CASSATSNSPNEQFF.

The chain has TRBV11-2 and TRBJ2-3, with 7 bases aligning to TRBD2. Germline V CDR1 and CDR2: SGHAT, FQNNGV. V trimming: 8 bases; J trimming: 5 bases; junction bases outside the gene matches: 19. This CDR3 is built from 17 residues. Here the CDR3 DNA reads TGTGCCAGCTGGTCTAGCGGAGGGATTGGCCTCCAAGATACGCAGTATTTT. It translates to CASWSSGGIGLQDTQYF.

The rearrangement joins TRBV4-1 to TRBJ2-5; 8 positions agree with TRBD1. Germline values: CDR1 MGHRA, CDR2 YSYEKL. CDR3 length equals 13 residues. Losses at the gene ends were 1 base for V and 10 bases for J; bases not matched to a gene: 5. The CDR3 here is CASSQADREVQYF. The CDR3 DNA reads TGCGCCAGCAGCCAAGCGGACAGGGAGGTCCAGTACTTC.

In this sample, this clone turned up a few times. The chain has TRBV2 and TRBJ2-5; 7 bases fit TRBD1. Losses at the gene ends were 3 bases for V and 8 bases for J; bases not matched to a gene: 9. Germline CDR1 SNHLY, CDR2 FYNNEI. CDR3 length: 14 amino acids. CDR3 bases: TGTGCCAGCAGTGACCAGGGGGAAGGCAGAACCCAGTACTTC. Translated: CASSDQGEGRTQYF.

This clone was recorded a few times. The chain employs TRBV28 and TRBJ1-1; 7 bases are shared with TRBD1. Per germline, CDR1 MDHEN and CDR2 SYDVKM. The CDR3 contains 12 residues. V trimming: 4 bases; J trimming: 7 bases; junction bases outside the gene matches: 3. The DNA for the CDR3 is TGTGCCAGCAGTTCAACAGGGGTTGAAGCTTTCTTT. This sequence encodes CASSSTGVEAFF.

The J gene is TRBJ2-7, the V gene TRBV2, with 7 bases aligning to TRBD2. This CDR3 has 13 residues. Per the germline V gene, CDR1 is SNHLY and CDR2 is FYNNEI. V lost 4 bases, J lost 4 bases, and 4 bases stayed unmatched. The chain's CDR3 is CASSVQRGYEQYF. The CDR3 DNA sequence: TGTGCCAGCAGTGTACAGCGGGGTTACGAGCAGTACTTC.

The chain carries TRBV30 and TRBJ1-1, with D perhaps TRBD1 (6 bases). Germline CDR1 reads GTSNPN; CDR2 reads SVGIG (reference sequence). The CDR3 is 13 amino acids. Trimming cost V 0 bases and J 1 base, with 6 bases left between them. CDR3 in amino acids: CAWSVDRNTEAFF. In nucleotides, the CDR3 is TGTGCCTGGAGTGTGGACAGGAACACTGAAGCTTTCTTT.

Only a few counts were recorded for this clone. The chain employs TRBV29-1 and TRBJ2-7; D gene unclear. The CDR3 is 11 residues long. Looked up from germline, CDR1 is SQVTM and CDR2 is ANQGSEA. Trimming took off 6 bases at V and 2 bases at J, with 8 bases between the two ends. Here the CDR3 DNA reads TGCAGCGTCCAGGCTGCCTACGAGCAGTACTTC. Translated, it gives CSVQAAYEQYF.

This sequence joins TRBV9 and TRBJ2-1, with D possibly TRBD2 on 5 matching bases. The CDR3 sequence is 15 residues long. V was trimmed by 0 bases and J by 0 bases, leaving 7 bases between them. The V gene's germline CDR1 is SGDLS and CDR2 YYNGEE. This CDR3 is CASSVESGSYNEQFF. In DNA form, the CDR3 reads TGTGCCAGCAGCGTAGAAAGCGGCTCCTACAATGAGCAGTTCTTC.

This clone was counted between two and nine times. This specimen includes other DNA sequences encoding the same CDR3. The chain recombines TRBV5-6 with TRBJ2-5; 13 bases are shared with TRBD2. Germline lookup yields CDR1 SGHDT and CDR2 YYEEEE. The CDR3 is 15 amino acids. The V segment lost 0 bases and the J segment 5 bases; nucleotides outside the gene matches: 1. The CDR3 loop reads CASSLGLAGGETQYF. The CDR3 nucleotides are TGTGCCAGCAGCTTGGGACTAGCGGGGGGCGAGACCCAGTACTTC.

This chain joins TRBV7-9 and TRBJ2-6, with 9 bases matching TRBD1. Germline CDR1 SEHNR, CDR2 FQNEAQ (reference sequence). The V segment lost 5 bases and the J segment 1 base; nucleotides outside the gene matches: 9. The CDR3 runs to 18 residues. The CDR3 DNA reads as TGTGCCAGCAGCCCTCCGGGACAGGGTTATTCTGGGGCCAACGTCCTGACTTTC. Translating it yields CASSPPGQGYSGANVLTF.

This clone has only a few counts. The chain uses TRBV7-3 and TRBJ1-1, with 11 positions matching TRBD1. CDR1 is SGHTA and CDR2 is FQGTGA in the germline V gene. After removal of 5 bases from V and 4 bases from J, the junction contained 9 bases not matched to a gene. The CDR3 loop spans 16 amino acids. The CDR3 loop reads CASSPGQGAGGTEAFF. DNA for the CDR3: TGTGCCAGCAGCCCAGGACAGGGGGCAGGTGGCACTGAAGCTTTCTTT.

The V call is TRBV5-6, the J call TRBJ2-7; D is perhaps TRBD2 (7 bases). Germline V gene lookup returns CDR1 SGHDT and CDR2 YYEEEE. CDR3 length equals 15 residues. V was shortened by 6 bases and J by 0 bases, with 16 bases between the two germline ends. CDR3 in amino acids: CASIQGRGPSYEQYF. The CDR3 coding sequence is TGTGCCAGCATCCAGGGGAGGGGACCCTCCTACGAGCAGTACTTC.

This clone has a handful of counts. The chain links TRBV15 to TRBJ1-4; D may be TRBD1 (5 bases). The V end lost 0 bases, the J end lost 2 bases, and 10 bases lay between the germline ends. Germline loops: CDR1 LNHNV, CDR2 YYDKDF (reference sequence). The CDR3 is 16 residues long. CDR3 in DNA: TGTGCCACCAGCAGAGATGGAGGGACGACTAATGAAAAACTGTTTTTT. Translation gives CATSRDGGTTNEKLFF. Based on the CDR3 plus reference TRBV15 and TRBJ1-4, the full variable domain is DAMVIQNPRYQVTQFGKPVTLSCSQTLNHNVMYWYQQKSSQAPKLLFHYYDKDFNNEADTPDNFQSRRPNTSFCFLDIRSPGLGDTAMYLCATSRDGGTTNEKLFFGSGTQLSVL.

The chain has TRBV10-3 and TRBJ2-5, with 12 bases that match TRBD2. J was trimmed by 6 bases and V by 4 bases; bases with no gene match: 6. From germline, CDR1 is ENHRY and CDR2 SYGVKD. This CDR3 region has 15 residues. CDR3 protein: CAISAASGGDKTQYF. The DNA of the CDR3 is TGTGCCATCAGTGCGGCTAGCGGGGGGGATAAGACCCAGTACTTC.

This clone was observed a handful of times. This sequence joins TRBV11-2 and TRBJ1-1, with a weak D call TRBD1 (6 bases). V was shortened by 3 bases and J by 4 bases, with 12 bases between the two germline ends. Germline CDR1 reads SGHAT; CDR2 reads FQNNGV. There are 14 residues in the CDR3. CDR3 nucleotide sequence: TGTGCCAGCAGCTTTGACAGGCCCCCCACTGAAGCTTTCTTT. It encodes CASSFDRPPTEAFF.

V gene TRBV18 combines with J gene TRBJ2-2, with a possible D match to TRBD2 (5 bases). The V gene lost 1 base and the J gene lost 0 bases, with 9 bases spanning the gap. There are 16 residues in the CDR3. In germline, CDR1 is KGHSH, CDR2 LQKENI. The CDR3 nucleotides are TGTGCCAGCTCACCACTCCGAGCGGCGAACACCGGGGAGCTGTTTTTT. This encodes CASSPLRAANTGELFF.

A few counts support this clone. In DNA, the CDR3 is TGTGCCAGCAGCTGGGGCAGGGCGAACACTGAAGCTTTCTTT. Protein sequence: CASSWGRANTEAFF. The chain couples TRBV7-9 to TRBJ1-1; D might be TRBD1 (5 bases). The CDR3 length is 14 residues. The V end lost 4 bases, the J end lost 1 base, and 10 bases lay between the germline ends. Per the germline V gene, CDR1 is SEHNR and CDR2 is FQNEAQ (reference sequence).